These T cell receptor beta chains were read from a single sample in a study of monozygotic twins with inflammatory bowel disease. TCRdb reprocessed the 5' RACE reads, with one entry per CDR3 protein and no DNA. The sample's table shows some 150,000 distinct CDR3 sequences. The sequenced sample was blood. These receptors all stem from a human donor with ulcerative colitis or Crohn's disease, or a healthy co-twin of an affected twin (not recorded which). Each CDR3 is given with its conserved first and last residue.

TRBJ2-1 | TRBV7-2 | 15 | CASSPSWSSYNEQFF
TRBJ2-1 | TRBV5-5 | 15 | CASSFTGDSYNEQFF
TRBJ2-1 | TRBV2 | 13 | CASSEQRDNEQFF
TRBJ1-1 | TRBV7-8 | 15 | CASSLATYNLLEAFF
TRBJ2-2 | TRBV20-1 | 17 | CSARNPRGGGNTGELFF
TRBJ1-1 | TRBV5-1 | 13 | CASSWDRTSEAFF
TRBJ1-2 | TRBV5-1 | 14 | CASSLGDRAAGYTF
TRBJ2-7 | TRBV7-8 | 17 | CASAIAGPRIANYEQYF
TRBJ2-7 | TRBV6-9 | 17 | CASSYIPPAGSSYEQYF
TRBJ2-1 | TRBV24-1 | 16 | CATSDEPGTGVDEQFF
TRBJ2-7 | TRBV10-3 | 14 | CAIRGTGSSYEQYF
TRBJ1-6 | TRBV12-3/TRBV12-4 | 14 | CASSLGGNASPLHF
TRBJ1-4 | TRBV20-1 | 13 | CSARRGNGEKLFF
TRBJ2-3 | TRBV7-3 | 18 | CASSLAPNLAGSTDTQYF
TRBJ2-1 | TRBV7-8 | 16 | CASSKLAGEYYNEQFF
TRBJ2-1 | TRBV5-6 | 16 | CASSSAGTGINNEQFF
TRBJ2-5 | TRBV6-5 | 15 | CASSSRLAGEETQYF
TRBJ2-2 | TRBV5-1 | 14 | CASSLGTDAGELFF
TRBJ2-1 | TRBV7-9 | 15 | CASSPRGLSYNEQFF
TRBJ2-1 | TRBV29-1 | 15 | CSVEGLAGPYNEQFF
TRBJ1-6 | TRBV12-3/TRBV12-4 | 15 | CASTRAGWANSPLHF
TRBJ2-1 | TRBV18 | 14 | CASSPPSGYNEQFF
TRBJ1-6 | TRBV5-1 | 15 | CASSLDAYGYSPLHF
TRBJ2-5 | TRBV28 | 14 | CASRSTGDQETQYF
TRBJ2-3 | TRBV20-1 | 14 | CSARVGGATDTQYF
TRBJ1-6 | TRBV3-1 | 16 | CASSQLPGESNSPLHF
TRBJ2-4 | TRBV20-1 | 15 | CSARGRLSAKNIQYF
TRBJ2-1 | TRBV20-1 | 13 | CSATGTSGDEQFF
TRBJ1-1 | TRBV10-3 | 13 | CAIIRQGDTEAFF
TRBJ2-5 | TRBV3-1 | 17 | CASSQTTPGQGTETQYF
TRBJ2-7 | TRBV4-1 | 16 | CASSQDRAFSSYEQYF